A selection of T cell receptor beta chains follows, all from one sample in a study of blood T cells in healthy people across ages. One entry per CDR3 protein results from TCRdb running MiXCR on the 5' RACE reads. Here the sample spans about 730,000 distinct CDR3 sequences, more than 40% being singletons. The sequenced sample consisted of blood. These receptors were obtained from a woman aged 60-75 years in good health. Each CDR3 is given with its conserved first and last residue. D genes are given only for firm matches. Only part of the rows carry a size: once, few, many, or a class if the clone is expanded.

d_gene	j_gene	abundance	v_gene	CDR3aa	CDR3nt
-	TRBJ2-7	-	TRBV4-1	CASSHLFGQYSYEQYF	TGCGCCAGCAGCCATCTTTTCGGACAGTATTCCTACGAGCAGTACTTC
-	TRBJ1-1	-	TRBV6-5	CASSQHGQINTEAFF	TGTGCCAGCAGTCAACACGGACAGATAAACACTGAAGCTTTCTTT
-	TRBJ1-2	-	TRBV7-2	CVSSPPDSSQVYGYTF	TGTGTCAGCAGCCCGCCCGACAGCTCTCAGGTCTATGGCTACACCTTC
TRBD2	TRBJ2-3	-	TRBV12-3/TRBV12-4	CASSASGTSGGFFSTDTQYF	TGTGCCAGCAGTGCTTCCGGGACTAGCGGGGGGTTTTTCAGCACAGATACGCAGTATTTT
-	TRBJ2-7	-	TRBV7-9	CASSSDLRPPQYF	TGTGCCAGCAGCTCCGACCTAAGACCCCCGCAGTACTTC
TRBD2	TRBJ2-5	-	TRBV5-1	CASSLAGTSGRSQETQYF	TGCGCCAGCAGCTTGGCTGGGACTAGCGGGAGAAGCCAAGAGACCCAGTACTTC
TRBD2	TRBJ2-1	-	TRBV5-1	CASSPDGLAVNEQFF	TGCGCCAGCAGCCCGGACGGACTAGCGGTCAATGAGCAGTTCTTC
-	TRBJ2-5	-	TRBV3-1	CASSQRPAKETQYF	TGTGCCAGCAGCCAAAGGCCAGCCAAAGAGACCCAGTACTTC
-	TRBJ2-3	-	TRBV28	CASSLPGRRDTDTQYF	TGTGCCAGCAGTCTACCCGGGCGACGTGACACAGATACGCAGTATTTT
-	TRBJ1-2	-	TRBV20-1	CSARPDLDTWGRNYGYTF	TGCAGTGCTAGGCCGGACCTCGACACCTGGGGAAGGAACTATGGCTACACCTTC
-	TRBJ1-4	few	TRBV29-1	CSVEDPAATNEKLFF	TGCAGCGTTGAAGATCCGGCGGCAACTAATGAAAAACTGTTTTTT